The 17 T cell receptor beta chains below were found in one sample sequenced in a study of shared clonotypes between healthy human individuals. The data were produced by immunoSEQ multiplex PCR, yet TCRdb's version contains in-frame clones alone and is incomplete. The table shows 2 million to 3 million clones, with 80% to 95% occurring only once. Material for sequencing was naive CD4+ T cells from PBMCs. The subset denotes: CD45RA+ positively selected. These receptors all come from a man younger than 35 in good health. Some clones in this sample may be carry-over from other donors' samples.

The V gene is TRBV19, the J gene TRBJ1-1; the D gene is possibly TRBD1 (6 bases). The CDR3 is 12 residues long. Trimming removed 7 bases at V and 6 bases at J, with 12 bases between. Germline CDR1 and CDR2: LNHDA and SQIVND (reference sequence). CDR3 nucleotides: TGTGCCAGTAAGATGGACAGAGCTGAAGCTTTCTTT. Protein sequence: CASKMDRAEAFF.

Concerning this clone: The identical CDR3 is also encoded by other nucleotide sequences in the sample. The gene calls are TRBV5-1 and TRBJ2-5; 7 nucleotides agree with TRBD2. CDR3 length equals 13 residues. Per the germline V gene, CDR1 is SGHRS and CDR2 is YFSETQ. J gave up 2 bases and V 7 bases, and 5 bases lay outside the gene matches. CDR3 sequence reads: CASGAGPQETQYF. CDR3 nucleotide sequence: TGCGCCAGCGGAGCGGGGCCTCAAGAGACCCAGTACTTC.

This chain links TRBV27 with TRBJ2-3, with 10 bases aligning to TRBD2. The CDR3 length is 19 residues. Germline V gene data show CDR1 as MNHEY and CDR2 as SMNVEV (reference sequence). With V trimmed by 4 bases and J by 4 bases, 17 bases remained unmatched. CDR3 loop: CASSSAPGSSGRTADTQYF. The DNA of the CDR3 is TGTGCCAGCAGTTCCGCTCCGGGCTCTAGCGGGAGAACTGCAGATACGCAGTATTTT.

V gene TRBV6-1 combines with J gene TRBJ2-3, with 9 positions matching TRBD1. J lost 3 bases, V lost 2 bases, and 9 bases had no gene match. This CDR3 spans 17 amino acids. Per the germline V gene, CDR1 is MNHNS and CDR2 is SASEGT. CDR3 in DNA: TGTGCCAGCAGTGAATCCGGTCTGGGACAGGGAACAGATACGCAGTATTTT. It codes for CASSESGLGQGTDTQYF.

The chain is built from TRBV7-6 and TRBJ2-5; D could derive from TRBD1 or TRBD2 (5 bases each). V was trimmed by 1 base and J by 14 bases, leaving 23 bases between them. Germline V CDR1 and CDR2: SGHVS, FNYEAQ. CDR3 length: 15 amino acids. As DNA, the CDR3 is TGTGCCAGCAGCTTAGTCCGGGACCCCCATTTAGCCCCATACTTC. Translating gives CASSLVRDPHLAPYF.

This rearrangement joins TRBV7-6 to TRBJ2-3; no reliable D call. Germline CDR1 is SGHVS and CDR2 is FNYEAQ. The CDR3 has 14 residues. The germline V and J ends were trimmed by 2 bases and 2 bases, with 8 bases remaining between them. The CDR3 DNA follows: TGTGCCAGCAGCTTATCGGCCAACACAGATACGCAGTATTTT. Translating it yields CASSLSANTDTQYF.

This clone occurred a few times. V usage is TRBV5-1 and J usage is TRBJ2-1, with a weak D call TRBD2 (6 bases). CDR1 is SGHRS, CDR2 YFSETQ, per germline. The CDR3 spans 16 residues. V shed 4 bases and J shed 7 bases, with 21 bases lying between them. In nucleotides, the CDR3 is TGCGCCAGCAGCCCGGGGGACTCACCCCTTCGGAATGAGCAGTTCTTC. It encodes CASSPGDSPLRNEQFF.

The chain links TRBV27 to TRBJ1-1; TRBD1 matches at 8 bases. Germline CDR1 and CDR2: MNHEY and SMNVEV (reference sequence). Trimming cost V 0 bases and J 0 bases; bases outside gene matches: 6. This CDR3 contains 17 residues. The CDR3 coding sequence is TGTGCCAGCAGTTTATCCTCAGGGGGCTGGGTGAACACTGAAGCTTTCTTT. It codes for CASSLSSGGWVNTEAFF.

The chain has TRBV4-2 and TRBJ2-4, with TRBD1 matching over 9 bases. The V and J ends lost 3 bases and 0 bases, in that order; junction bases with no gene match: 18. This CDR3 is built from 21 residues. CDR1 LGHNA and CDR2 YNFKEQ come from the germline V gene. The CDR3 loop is CASSHPFFGQGPKLAKNIQYF. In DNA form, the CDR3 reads TGTGCCAGCAGCCACCCCTTTTTCGGACAGGGGCCTAAGTTAGCCAAAAACATTCAGTACTTC.

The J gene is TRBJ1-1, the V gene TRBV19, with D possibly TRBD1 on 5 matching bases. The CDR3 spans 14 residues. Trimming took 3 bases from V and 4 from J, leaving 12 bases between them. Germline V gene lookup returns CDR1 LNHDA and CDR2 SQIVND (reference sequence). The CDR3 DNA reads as TGTGCCAGTAGTATGCAGGAGGGGAGCACTGAAGCTTTCTTT. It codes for CASSMQEGSTEAFF.

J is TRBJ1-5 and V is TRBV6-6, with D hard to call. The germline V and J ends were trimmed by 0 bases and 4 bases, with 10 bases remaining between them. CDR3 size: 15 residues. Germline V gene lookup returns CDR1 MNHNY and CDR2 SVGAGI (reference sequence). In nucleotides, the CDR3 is TGTGCCAGCAGTTACTCGCGTCAGTTGAATCAGCCCCAGCATTTT. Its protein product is CASSYSRQLNQPQHF.

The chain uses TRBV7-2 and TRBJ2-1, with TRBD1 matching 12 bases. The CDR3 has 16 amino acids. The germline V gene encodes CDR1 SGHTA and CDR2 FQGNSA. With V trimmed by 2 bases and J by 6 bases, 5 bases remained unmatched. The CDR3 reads CASSLKRDRGRNEQFF. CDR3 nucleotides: TGTGCCAGCAGCTTAAAACGGGACAGGGGGCGCAATGAGCAGTTCTTC.

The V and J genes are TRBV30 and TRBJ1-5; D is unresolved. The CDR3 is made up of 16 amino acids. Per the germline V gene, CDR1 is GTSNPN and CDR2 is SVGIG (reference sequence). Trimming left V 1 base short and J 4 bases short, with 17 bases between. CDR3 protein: CAWSGMGFPGNQPQHF. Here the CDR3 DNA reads TGTGCCTGGAGTGGTATGGGGTTCCCGGGGAATCAGCCCCAGCATTTT.

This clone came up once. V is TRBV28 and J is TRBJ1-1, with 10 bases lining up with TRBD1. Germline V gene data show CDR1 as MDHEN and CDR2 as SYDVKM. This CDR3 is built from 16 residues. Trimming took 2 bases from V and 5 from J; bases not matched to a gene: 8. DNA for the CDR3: TGTGCCAGCAGTTTAGGCCCGGGACAGGGGAGGACTGAAGCTTTCTTT. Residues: CASSLGPGQGRTEAFF.

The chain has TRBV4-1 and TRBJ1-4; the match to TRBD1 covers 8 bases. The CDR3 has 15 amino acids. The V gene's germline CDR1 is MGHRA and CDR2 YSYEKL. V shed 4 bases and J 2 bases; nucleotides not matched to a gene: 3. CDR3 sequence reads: CASSPQGATNEKLFF. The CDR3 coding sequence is TGCGCCAGCAGCCCTCAGGGGGCCACTAATGAAAAACTGTTTTTT.

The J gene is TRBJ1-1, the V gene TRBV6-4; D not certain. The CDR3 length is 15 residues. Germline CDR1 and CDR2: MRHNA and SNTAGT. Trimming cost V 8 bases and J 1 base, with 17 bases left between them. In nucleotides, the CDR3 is TGTGCCAGCCCCAAACCCCCCCCCGCGAACACTGAAGCTTTCTTT. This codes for CASPKPPPANTEAFF.

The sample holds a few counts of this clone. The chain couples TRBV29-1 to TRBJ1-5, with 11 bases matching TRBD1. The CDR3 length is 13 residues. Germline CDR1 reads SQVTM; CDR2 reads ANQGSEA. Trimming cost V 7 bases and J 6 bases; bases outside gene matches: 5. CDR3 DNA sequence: TGCAGCGCCTGGACAGGGGGCACTCAGCCCCAGCATTTT. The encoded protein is CSAWTGGTQPQHF.